At least ten counts were recorded for the clone carrying this TCR beta chain. CDR3 size: 16 residues. After removal of 5 bases from V and 7 bases from J, the junction contained 9 bases not matched to a gene. CDR1 is LNHDA and CDR2 is SQIVND in the germline V gene (reference sequence). Unique molecular identifiers were attached to individual cDNA molecules. Each CDR3 protein is one row after TCRdb ran MiXCR on the 5' RACE reads. Among tens of thousands of distinct CDR3 sequences, about 6% were seen once, and the ten largest hold under 9%. The source of the sample is a study of early T cells in non-severe SARS-CoV-2 infection. Across the whole study: Sequencing input comprised bulk RNA from unsorted whole blood; chain pairing was not available.

This material consisted of whole blood, taken at baseline. The origin of this receptor is an adult who was a healthcare worker with PCR-confirmed SARS-CoV-2 infection or an uninfected control (not recorded which). V gene TRBV19 combines with J gene TRBJ2-3; TRBD2 agrees at 13 bases. This CDR3 is CASSALLAGGPYTQYF. The CDR3 DNA reads TGTGCCAGTAGTGCCCTACTAGCGGGAGGGCCGTATACGCAGTATTTT.